The 23 T cell receptor beta chains below all came from one sample that was sequenced in a study of cytomegalovirus exposure and HLA in healthy donors. The primer mix had 60 Vbeta and 13 Jbeta primers. Profiling relied on immunoSEQ multiplex PCR, and the TCRdb table lists in-frame clones only, not all of them. The table has 90,000 to 120,000 clones, 65% to 80% seen once; the top ten hold 4.2%. Sequenced material: PBMCs. The source is a male donor in good health and CMV-seronegative.

The chain links TRBV5-1 to TRBJ2-1, with 9 positions matching TRBD1. Trimming cost V 5 bases and J 6 bases; bases outside gene matches: 6. Germline V CDR1 and CDR2: SGHRS, YFSETQ. This CDR3 has 14 amino acids. The CDR3 sequence is CASRMGQGLNEQFF. In DNA, the CDR3 is TGCGCCAGCAGGATGGGACAGGGTCTCAATGAGCAGTTCTTC.

This chain connects TRBV7-3 to TRBJ1-1; D uncertain. The CDR3 contains 15 residues. Trimming stripped 0 bases from V and 3 bases from J, with 11 bases between. The germline V gene encodes CDR1 SGHTA and CDR2 FQGTGA. In DNA form, the CDR3 reads TGTGCCAGCAGCTTAACGGGCCGCAAGGACACTGAAGCTTTCTTT. Translation: CASSLTGRKDTEAFF.

The chain is built from TRBV27 and TRBJ2-1, with D tentatively TRBD2 (6 bases). This CDR3 region has 17 residues. V lost 5 bases and J lost 9, with 26 bases in between. Germline CDR1 is MNHEY and CDR2 is SMNVEV (reference sequence). CDR3 in DNA: TGTGCCAGCAGTCCCCTGTTGACTAGGGGTCAGGTGGGTGAGCAGTTCTTC. Protein sequence: CASSPLLTRGQVGEQFF.

The chain carries TRBV7-9 and TRBJ2-7, with D perhaps matching TRBD1 (5 bases). Germline V lookup: CDR1 SEHNR, CDR2 FQNEAQ (reference sequence). The V end was cut by 5 bases, the J end by 8 bases, with 25 bases between. CDR3 length: 16 amino acids. The CDR3 sequence: CASSGRSIPRERKQYF. The CDR3 region has the DNA TGTGCCAGCAGCGGTCGTTCTATCCCCAGGGAAAGGAAGCAGTACTTC. Full variable domain (rest looked up from reference TRBV7-9 and TRBJ2-7): DTGVSQNPRHKITKRGQNVTFRCDPISEHNRLYWYRQTLGQGPEFLTYFQNEAQLEKSRLLSDRFSAERPKGSFSTLEIQRTEQGDSAMYLCASSGRSIPRERKQYFGPGTRLTVT.

This clone was seen a single time. The chain combines TRBV15 with TRBJ2-5, with 9 positions matching TRBD1. This CDR3 has 15 amino acids. The V segment lost 0 bases and the J segment 3 bases; nucleotides outside the gene matches: 2. CDR1 LNHNV and CDR2 YYDKDF come from the germline V gene (reference sequence). The CDR3 sequence is CATSRDGTGKETQYF. Here the CDR3 DNA reads TGTGCCACCAGCAGAGATGGGACAGGGAAAGAGACCCAGTACTTC.

This clone appeared once. The rearrangement links TRBV28 to TRBJ2-7; possibly TRBD2 for D (6 bases). The length of the CDR3 is 10 residues. The germline CDR1 and CDR2 sequences are MDHEN and SYDVKM. Trimming left V 10 bases short and J 6 bases short, with 10 bases between. DNA for the CDR3: TGTGCCACCGCGGGGCTCGAGCAGTACTTC. This gives the protein CATAGLEQYF. Together with reference TRBV28 and TRBJ2-7, the CDR3 gives the full variable domain: DVKVTQSSRYLVKRTGEKVFLECVQDMDHENMFWYRQDPGLGLRLIYFSYDVKMKEKGDIPEGYSVSREKKERFSLILESASTNQTSMYLCATAGLEQYFGPGTRLTVT.

V gene TRBV7-3 combines with J gene TRBJ2-7; tentative D call: TRBD1 (5 bases). The germline gives CDR1 SGHTA, CDR2 FQGTGA. V was shortened by 5 bases and J by 0 bases, with 11 bases between the two germline ends. CDR3 length: 14 residues. For the CDR3, the DNA is TGTGCCAGCAGCCAAGGACACAGCTCCTACGAGCAGTACTTC. Its protein product is CASSQGHSSYEQYF.

The chain employs TRBV2 and TRBJ2-6; possibly TRBD2 for D (7 bases). The CDR3 spans 18 residues. Germline values: CDR1 SNHLY, CDR2 FYNNEI. Trimming cost V 4 bases and J 1 base, with 17 bases left between them. The CDR3 coding sequence is TGTGCCAGCAGTGGGGATATACAGGGAGGGTCTGGGGCCAACGTCCTGACTTTC. Its translation is CASSGDIQGGSGANVLTF.

This rearrangement joins TRBV5-1 to TRBJ1-5, with 8 bases identical to TRBD1. From germline, CDR1 is SGHRS and CDR2 YFSETQ. V dropped 4 bases and J dropped 0; count of bases not matched to a gene: 3. The CDR3 consists of 15 residues. CDR3 protein: CASSVTGDSNQPQHF. CDR3 nucleotides: TGCGCCAGCAGCGTGACAGGGGATAGCAATCAGCCCCAGCATTTT.

The V and J genes are TRBV5-8 and TRBJ2-1; possibly TRBD2 for D (6 bases). The CDR3 has 13 residues. V was shortened by 7 bases and J by 3 bases, with 11 bases between the two germline ends. The V gene's germline CDR1 is SGHTS and CDR2 YDEGEE. In nucleotides, the CDR3 is TGTGCCAGCGCGGGGCTAGACTACAATGAGCAGTTCTTC. Translating gives CASAGLDYNEQFF.

This chain connects TRBV11-2 to TRBJ2-1; TRBD2 is a possible D gene (6 bases). The germline V and J ends were trimmed by 2 bases and 0 bases, with 11 bases remaining between them. This CDR3 spans 16 amino acids. Looked up from germline, CDR1 is SGHAT and CDR2 is FQNNGV. The CDR3, as DNA: TGTGCCAGCAGCTTACTACGGGAGAGCTCCTACAATGAGCAGTTCTTC. Amino acid sequence: CASSLLRESSYNEQFF.

The chain carries TRBV9 and TRBJ2-7; 8 nucleotides line up with TRBD2. The J segment lost 4 bases and the V segment lost 2 bases, leaving 5 bases of the junction unmatched. The CDR3 has 14 amino acids. CDR1 is SGDLS, CDR2 YYNGEE, per germline. The CDR3 bases are TGTGCCAGCAGCGTGAATAGCGGGACTTACGAGCAGTACTTC. Its protein is CASSVNSGTYEQYF. The variable domain in full, with the rest retrieved from reference TRBV9 and TRBJ2-7, is DSGVTQTPKHLITATGQRVTLRCSPRSGDLSVYWYQQSLDQGLQFLIQYYNGEERAKGNILERFSAQQFPDLHSELNLSSLELGDSALYFCASSVNSGTYEQYFGPGTRLTVT.

CDR3 residues: CASSLGREQYF. CDR3 sequence (DNA): TGTGCCAGCAGCTTAGGTCGCGAGCAGTACTTC. This chain uses TRBV7-6 with TRBJ2-7; no clear D gene. Trimming removed 1 base from V and 6 bases from J, with 4 bases in between. This CDR3 region has 11 residues. CDR1 SGHVS and CDR2 FNYEAQ come from the germline V gene.

The chain uses TRBV28 and TRBJ1-5, with D maybe TRBD1 (5 bases). This CDR3 comprises 17 residues. CDR1 is MDHEN, CDR2 SYDVKM, per germline. Trimming took 2 bases from V and 0 from J, leaving 14 bases between them. The CDR3 loop reads CASSLGGALNSNQPQHF. The CDR3 region has the DNA TGTGCCAGCAGTTTAGGAGGGGCCCTGAATAGCAATCAGCCCCAGCATTTT.

V and J are TRBV4-2 and TRBJ2-7; D not resolved. V dropped 0 bases and J dropped 6 bases, with 3 bases sitting between them. The CDR3 totals 11 residues. Germline V gene lookup returns CDR1 LGHNA and CDR2 YNFKEQ. This chain's CDR3 is CASSQDSEQYF. CDR3 sequence (DNA): TGTGCCAGCAGCCAAGATAGCGAGCAGTACTTC.

The CDR3 protein is CASSLSGVLAEQYF. The CDR3 DNA follows: TGTGCCAGCAGCTTATCCGGGGTACTTGCCGAGCAGTACTTC. The rearrangement joins TRBV11-3 to TRBJ2-7; D may be TRBD2 (5 bases). CDR1 and CDR2 from the germline V gene are SGHNT and YENEEA. V was clipped by 2 bases and J by 6 bases, with 14 bases between them. The length of the CDR3 is 14 residues.

The chain has TRBV29-1 and TRBJ2-5; weak D call: TRBD2 (5 bases). The J call is in doubt because the DNA end fits TRBJ2-7 better. This CDR3 is built from 11 residues. CDR1 and CDR2 from the germline V gene are SQVTM and ANQGSEA. CDR3 region: CSVRDSYEQYF. In DNA form, the CDR3 reads TGCAGCGTACGGGACTCCTACGAGCAGTACTTC.

The chain uses TRBV13 and TRBJ2-7; TRBD2 matches at 16 bases. CDR1 is PRHDT and CDR2 is FYEKMQ in the germline V gene (reference sequence). With 5 bases clipped from V and 4 bases from J, the junction kept 8 bases outside the gene matches. There are 17 residues in the CDR3. The CDR3 protein is CASSPPGLAGGRYEQYF. Written as DNA, the CDR3 is TGTGCCAGCAGCCCACCGGGACTAGCGGGAGGGAGGTACGAGCAGTACTTC.

The chain employs TRBV7-9 and TRBJ1-2; D possibly corresponds to TRBD1 (6 bases). Germline CDR1 and CDR2: SEHNR and FQNEAQ (reference sequence). The CDR3 covers 13 residues. Trimming took off 5 bases at V and 2 bases at J, with 9 bases between the two ends. The DNA for the CDR3 is TGTGCCAGCAGCGCGACAGGCAACTATGGCTACACCTTC. Translation gives CASSATGNYGYTF.

V and J are TRBV27 and TRBJ2-3, with 8 nucleotides matching TRBD2. V lost 1 base, J lost 5 bases, and 11 bases stayed unmatched. In germline, CDR1 is MNHEY, CDR2 SMNVEV (reference sequence). The CDR3 is 17 amino acids. The CDR3 loop is CASSLFSSSGSVDTQYF. CDR3 coding DNA: TGTGCCAGCAGTTTATTCTCTTCGAGCGGGAGTGTAGATACGCAGTATTTT.

The chain recombines TRBV7-2 with TRBJ2-7; TRBD1 matches at 10 bases. The CDR3 contains 15 residues. Germline V lookup: CDR1 SGHTA, CDR2 FQGNSA. J lost 1 base, V lost 2 bases, and 2 bases had no gene match. The CDR3 region has the DNA TGTGCCAGCAGCTTACTGGACAGGGGGTCCTACGAGCAGTACTTC. Translated, it gives CASSLLDRGSYEQYF.

The J gene is TRBJ1-1, the V gene TRBV5-1; D unresolved. Between the trimmed V and J ends, which lost 1 base and 1 base, there was a span of 8 bases. Germline V gene sequence: CDR1 SGHRS, CDR2 YFSETQ. This CDR3 is 14 amino acids long. CDR3 in DNA: TGCGCCAGCAGCTTGAATCCAGGGAACACTGAAGCTTTCTTT. It codes for CASSLNPGNTEAFF.

This clone was counted between two and nine times. V and J are TRBV5-5 and TRBJ2-1, with 13 bases that match TRBD2. Trimming removed 0 bases from V and 3 bases from J; junction bases left unmatched: 3. This CDR3 is built from 17 residues. The germline gives CDR1 SGHKS, CDR2 YYEKEE (reference sequence). The CDR3 loop reads CASSLGRLAGGYNEQFF. CDR3 bases: TGTGCCAGCAGCTTGGGGCGACTAGCGGGAGGCTACAATGAGCAGTTCTTC.